This TCR beta chain stems from a study of cytomegalovirus exposure and HLA in healthy donors. At the level of the study: Unique TCRs from HLA-typed donors, 75 million to 100 million of them, were held in an early data release. Study-wide results and caveats: Most subjects had HLA-A and HLA-B alleles reportedly predicted accurately by TCR beta sequences. As immune exposure information, only CMV serostatus was available. Later on, analysis showed that most CMV-associated TCR beta chains appeared to be HLA-restricted.

Primers: 60 Vbeta forward and 13 Jbeta reverse. Generated by immunoSEQ multiplex PCR, the TCRdb table keeps only in-frame clones and is missing some. The sample has 90,000 to 130,000 clones; about 80% are singletons. This CDR3 contains 13 residues. Germline-derived CDR1 and CDR2 are MGHRA and YSYEKL. V gave up 4 bases and J gave up 2 bases, with 9 bases separating them. A note on this clone: The antigen is undetermined.

The TCR comes from a woman aged 55-70 years in good health and CMV-seropositive. The rearrangement joins TRBV4-1 to TRBJ2-7; D may be TRBD1 (6 bases). Input material: PBMCs. The CDR3 bases are TGCGCCAGCAGCCCTCGGGACACCTACGAGCAGTACTTC. Residues: CASSPRDTYEQYF.